The 25 T cell receptor beta chains reported below all come from one sample, sequenced in a study of blood T cells in healthy people across ages. Combining a sample-barcoded 5' primer with a J-beta primer mix, a second PCR ran for about 7 to 11 cycles. TCRdb passed the 5' RACE reads through MiXCR, listing each CDR3 protein once. The table shows over 300,000 distinct CDR3 sequences, with about half occurring only once. Sample: blood. All receptors come from a man aged 60 to 75 in good health.

J is TRBJ1-1 and V is TRBV6-2 or TRBV6-3, with a tentative D call TRBD1 (5 bases). Germline lookup yields CDR1 MNHEY and CDR2 SVGEGT. V was trimmed by 8 bases and J by 7 bases, leaving 11 bases between them. The CDR3 sequence is 11 residues long. This CDR3 reads CASGPRVEAFF. CDR3 coding DNA: TGTGCCAGCGGTCCCAGGGTTGAAGCTTTCTTT.

This clonotype was detected only a few times. The genes are TRBV5-6 and TRBJ2-5; D call uncertain. V was shortened by 5 bases and J by 5 bases, with 10 bases between the two germline ends. The length of the CDR3 is 12 residues. Germline CDR1 and CDR2: SGHDT and YYEEEE. The CDR3 sequence is CASSLFRETQYF. The CDR3 nucleotides read TGTGCCAGCAGTTTATTTCGGGAGACCCAGTACTTC.

This chain links TRBV28 with TRBJ2-1; no clear D. The CDR3 runs to 12 residues. V gave up 3 bases and J gave up 3 bases, with 3 bases separating them. Germline CDR1 reads MDHEN; CDR2 reads SYDVKM. CDR3 amino acids: CASSLNYNEQFF. The CDR3, as DNA: TGTGCCAGCAGTTTGAACTACAATGAGCAGTTCTTC.

J is TRBJ2-5 and V is TRBV25-1; tentative D call: TRBD1 (6 bases). V lost 1 base, J lost 3 bases, and 9 bases lay in between. This CDR3 comprises 14 residues. The germline CDR1 and CDR2 sequences are MGHDK and SYGVNS. Here the CDR3 DNA reads TGTGCCAGCAGTGAATTCCCAGGGGAAGAGACCCAGTACTTC. Protein sequence: CASSEFPGEETQYF.

The rearrangement joins TRBV20-1 to TRBJ1-3; 8 bases line up with TRBD1. This CDR3 comprises 17 residues. Germline CDR1 reads DFQATT; CDR2 reads SNEGSKA (reference sequence). Trimming cost V 0 bases and J 0 bases; bases outside gene matches: 7. This CDR3 reads CSARDQGAKGSGNTIYF. The CDR3 nucleotides are TGCAGTGCTAGAGACCAGGGGGCAAAAGGCTCTGGAAACACCATATATTTT.

The V call is TRBV28, the J call TRBJ2-5; D may be TRBD2 (5 bases). CDR1 MDHEN and CDR2 SYDVKM come from the germline V gene. Trimming removed 2 bases at V and 2 bases at J, with 9 bases between. CDR3 length: 14 amino acids. The CDR3 reads CASSLVGEQETQYF. The CDR3, as DNA: TGTGCCAGCAGTTTAGTCGGGGAACAAGAGACCCAGTACTTC.

The rearrangement joins TRBV11-2 to TRBJ2-3, with TRBD2 matching over 9 bases. CDR1 and CDR2 from the germline V gene are SGHAT and FQNNGV. The J segment lost 6 bases and the V segment lost 1 base, leaving 5 bases of the junction unmatched. This CDR3 comprises 15 residues. The CDR3 loop is CASSLVGLAGDTQYF. The CDR3 nucleotides read TGTGCCAGCAGCTTAGTGGGGCTAGCGGGGGATACGCAGTATTTT.

V and J are TRBV20-1 and TRBJ2-3; TRBD2 aligns across 9 bases. Germline V gene lookup returns CDR1 DFQATT and CDR2 SNEGSKA (reference sequence). V gave up 2 bases and J gave up 5 bases; unmatched junction bases: 11. The CDR3 totals 16 residues. CDR3 amino acids: CSARPPQRGVKDTQYF. The CDR3 DNA follows: TGCAGTGCTAGACCCCCCCAGCGGGGGGTCAAAGATACGCAGTATTTT.

The chain carries TRBV12-5 and TRBJ2-6; possibly TRBD1 for D (5 bases). V gave up 0 bases and J gave up 0 bases, with 9 bases separating them. CDR3 length equals 17 residues. From germline, CDR1 is LGHNT and CDR2 FRNRAP. The CDR3 is CASGLVDSSSGANVLTF. The DNA of the CDR3 is TGTGCTAGTGGTTTGGTAGACAGCAGCTCTGGGGCCAACGTCCTGACTTTC. Full variable domain (missing parts from reference TRBV12-5 and TRBJ2-6): DARVTQTPRHKVTEMGQEVTMRCQPILGHNTVFWYRQTMMQGLELLAYFRNRAPLDDSGMPKDRFSAEMPDATLATLKIQPSEPRDSAVYFCASGLVDSSSGANVLTFGAGSRLTVL.

This clonotype was seen a handful of times. The chain carries TRBV9 and TRBJ2-3; 9 bases align to TRBD2. The germline CDR1 and CDR2 sequences are SGDLS and YYNGEE. The CDR3 consists of 17 residues. The trim removed 0 bases at V and 5 bases at J, leaving 10 bases unmatched. The CDR3 DNA is TGTGCCAGCAGCGTAGCATCTGGCGGGAGGGCCCAAGATACGCAGTATTTT. Translated, it gives CASSVASGGRAQDTQYF.

The rearrangement links TRBV29-1 to TRBJ2-2; D uncertain. Germline V gene sequence: CDR1 SQVTM, CDR2 ANQGSEA. The ends were cut back, 6 bases at V and 8 bases at J, with 7 bases in the middle. The CDR3 covers 10 residues. CDR3 DNA sequence: TGCAGCGTGAGATGGGGGGAGCTGTTTTTT. It yields the protein CSVRWGELFF.

This clonotype was found many times. The chain has TRBV25-1 and TRBJ1-2; D uncertain. Trimming took off 2 bases at V and 4 bases at J, with 20 bases between the two ends. The CDR3 contains 17 residues. Germline V gene sequence: CDR1 MGHDK, CDR2 SYGVNS. Here the CDR3 DNA reads TGTGCCAGCAGTGAAACGGCGGGTGGAGGGAGAGGCTATGGCTACACCTTC. Amino acids: CASSETAGGGRGYGYTF.

This chain uses TRBV10-1 with TRBJ1-6; TRBD1 matches at 9 bases. The trim removed 8 bases at V and 0 bases at J, leaving 23 bases unmatched. The CDR3 contains 22 residues. Germline-derived CDR1 and CDR2 are WNHNN and SYGVQD (reference sequence). The CDR3 DNA follows: TGCGCCAGCCTATCCGGGACAGGGAATTTTCGTTGCCCCTGCTCCTATAATTCACCCCTCCACTTT. Translating it yields CASLSGTGNFRCPCSYNSPLHF.

The chain is built from TRBV28 and TRBJ2-4, with 9 bases fitting TRBD1. V trimming: 4 bases; J trimming: 3 bases; junction bases outside the gene matches: 13. The CDR3 sequence is 18 residues long. Germline CDR1 reads MDHEN; CDR2 reads SYDVKM. The CDR3 loop is CASSSFPGQGHNKNIQYF. CDR3 DNA sequence: TGTGCCAGCAGTTCTTTCCCGGGACAGGGCCACAACAAAAACATTCAGTACTTC.

The V and J genes are TRBV25-1 and TRBJ2-7; 7 positions match TRBD2. V lost 2 bases, J lost 6 bases, and 7 bases stayed unmatched. CDR1 is MGHDK, CDR2 SYGVNS, per germline. The CDR3 length is 14 residues. The CDR3 loop is CASSETPWGGEQYF. The CDR3 DNA sequence: TGTGCCAGCAGTGAAACCCCCTGGGGGGGCGAGCAGTACTTC.

This clonotype was picked up a small number of times. This chain uses TRBV4-2 with TRBJ2-3; 8 nucleotides match TRBD2. V shed 3 bases and J 6 bases; nucleotides not matched to a gene: 14. The CDR3 sequence is 17 residues long. Germline loops: CDR1 LGHNA, CDR2 YNFKEQ. CDR3 in DNA: TGTGCCAGCAGCCATGAGGTGTCGGGAGGGCCTTTTGATACGCAGTATTTT. Its protein product is CASSHEVSGGPFDTQYF.

This chain uses TRBV20-1 with TRBJ2-1; no clear D. The V gene's germline CDR1 is DFQATT and CDR2 SNEGSKA (reference sequence). This CDR3 contains 13 residues. V lost 3 bases, J lost 8 bases, and 14 bases lay in between. CDR3 DNA sequence: TGCAGTGCTAGGCCCAACTTGGGCGATGAGCAGTTCTTC. Translated, it gives CSARPNLGDEQFF.

V usage is TRBV28 and J usage is TRBJ2-4, with 7 bases that match TRBD1. The CDR3 spans 13 residues. Germline-derived CDR1 and CDR2 are MDHEN and SYDVKM. The V segment lost 3 bases and the J segment 6 bases; nucleotides outside the gene matches: 2. CDR3 in DNA: TGTGCCAGCAGTTTCAGACAGGGAAACATTCAGTACTTC. It specifies CASSFRQGNIQYF.

V is TRBV19 and J is TRBJ2-1, with D perhaps TRBD2 (7 bases). V lost 7 bases, J lost 8 bases, and 15 bases lay in between. CDR1 and CDR2 from the germline V gene are LNHDA and SQIVND (reference sequence). The CDR3 is 13 residues long. The CDR3 spells CASTPWGGHEQFF. The CDR3 DNA reads TGTGCCAGTACCCCCTGGGGGGGGCATGAGCAGTTCTTC. Together with reference TRBV19 and TRBJ2-1, the CDR3 gives the full variable domain: DGGITQSPKYLFRKEGQNVTLSCEQNLNHDAMYWYRQDPGQGLRLIYYSQIVNDFQKGDIAEGYSVSREKKESFPLTVTSAQKNPTAFYLCASTPWGGHEQFFGPGTRLTVL.

This chain links TRBV15 with TRBJ1-1; D call uncertain. V was clipped by 0 bases and J by 4 bases, with 15 bases between them. Germline V lookup: CDR1 LNHNV, CDR2 YYDKDF (reference sequence). The length of the CDR3 is 16 residues. In DNA, the CDR3 is TGTGCCACCAGCAGAGATCGGGGAGGCCCACGCACTGAAGCTTTCTTT. Protein: CATSRDRGGPRTEAFF.

As concerns this clonotype: This could be a read error, since a much larger clone is one nucleotide away. CDR3 DNA: TGTGCCAGCAGCCACGGGGAGGTAGACGAGCAGTACTTC. This gives the protein CASSHGEVDEQYF. V gene TRBV7-2 combines with J gene TRBJ2-7; maybe TRBD2 (6 bases). V was trimmed by 5 bases and J by 5 bases, leaving 13 bases between them. Germline-derived CDR1 and CDR2 are SGHTA and FQGNSA. This CDR3 has 13 residues.

The V and J genes are TRBV3-1 and TRBJ1-2; D is undetermined. In germline, CDR1 is LGHDT, CDR2 YNNKEL (reference sequence). The V end lost 4 bases, the J end lost 8 bases, and 8 bases lay between the germline ends. The CDR3 contains 11 residues. CDR3 amino acids: CASSRSGGYTF. CDR3 nucleotides: TGTGCCAGCAGCCGTTCGGGGGGCTACACCTTC.

This chain uses TRBV7-2 with TRBJ2-3; 8 bases line up with TRBD2. Germline CDR1 and CDR2: SGHTA and FQGNSA. The CDR3 spans 16 residues. The V and J ends lost 5 bases and 5 bases, in that order; junction bases with no gene match: 12. CDR3 sequence (DNA): TGTGCCAGCAGCCCTCCGGGACTAGGTATCGTAGATACGCAGTATTTT. Protein sequence: CASSPPGLGIVDTQYF.

This clonotype has more than one count but fewer than ten. This chain uses TRBV7-2 with TRBJ2-7, with 9 bases matching TRBD2. Germline lookup yields CDR1 SGHTA and CDR2 FQGNSA. V lost 5 bases, J lost 5 bases, and 13 bases stayed unmatched. The CDR3 sequence is 16 residues long. The CDR3 sequence: CASSPSSAGGSHEQYF. The CDR3 DNA follows: TGTGCCAGCAGCCCATCCTCGGCGGGAGGGTCGCACGAGCAGTACTTC.

This clonotype was recorded a few times. V gene TRBV5-1 combines with J gene TRBJ2-3; the match to TRBD1 covers 7 bases. J was trimmed by 5 bases and V by 4 bases; bases with no gene match: 4. This CDR3 has 13 amino acids. The germline V gene encodes CDR1 SGHRS and CDR2 YFSETQ. The CDR3, as DNA: TGCGCCAGCAGCCTGTCAGGGGGAGATACGCAGTATTTT. It yields the protein CASSLSGGDTQYF.